These 2 T cell receptor beta chains share one sample of origin, sequenced in a study of regulatory T cells in long-lasting Graves disease. Time point indicated: persistent/refractory GD, antithyroid drugs over 5 years with positive TRAb. TCR sequences were obtained from RNA taken from PBMCs. Arm-PCR of CDR3 regions with iRepertoire HTBI primers generated TCR beta libraries. TCRdb redid the calling of the multiplex PCR reads with MiXCR, one entry per CDR3 protein. The sample includes roughly 700,000 distinct CDR3 sequences, 30% of them seen just once. The material sequenced was peripheral blood mononuclear cells (PBMCs), taken when the disease was refractory, from a patient treated with antithyroid drugs. These receptors all come from a female donor with Graves disease.

With regard to this clonotype: A read error is possible here, since a much larger clone lies one base away. This rearrangement joins TRBV5-1 to TRBJ1-1; TRBD1 matches 7 bases. Germline assignment: CDR1 SGHRS and CDR2 YFSETQ. CDR3 length equals 15 residues. CDR3 nucleotide sequence: TGCGCCAGCAGCTTCACGGGACAGCAGAACATTGAAGCTTTCTTT. Its protein is CASSFTGQQNIEAFF.

The V call is TRBV5-1, the J call TRBJ2-7; D unresolved. Trimming took off 1 base at V and 3 bases at J, with 5 bases between the two ends. Germline loops: CDR1 SGHRS, CDR2 YFSETQ. The CDR3 has 12 residues. CDR3 DNA sequence: TGCGCCAGCAGCTTGTACGACTACGAGCAGTACTTC. Amino acid sequence: CASSLYDYEQYF.